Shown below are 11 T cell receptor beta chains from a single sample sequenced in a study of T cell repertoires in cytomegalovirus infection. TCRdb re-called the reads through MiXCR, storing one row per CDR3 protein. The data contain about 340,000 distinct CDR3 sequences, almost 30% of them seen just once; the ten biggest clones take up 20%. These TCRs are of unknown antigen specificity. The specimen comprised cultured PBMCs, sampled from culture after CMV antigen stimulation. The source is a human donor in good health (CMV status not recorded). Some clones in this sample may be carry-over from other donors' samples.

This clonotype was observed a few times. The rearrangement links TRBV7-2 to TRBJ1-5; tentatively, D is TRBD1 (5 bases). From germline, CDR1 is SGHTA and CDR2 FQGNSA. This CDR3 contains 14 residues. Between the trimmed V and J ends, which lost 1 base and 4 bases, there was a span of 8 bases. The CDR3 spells CASSLDRLNQPQHF. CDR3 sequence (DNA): TGTGCCAGCAGCTTAGACAGGTTGAATCAGCCCCAGCATTTT.

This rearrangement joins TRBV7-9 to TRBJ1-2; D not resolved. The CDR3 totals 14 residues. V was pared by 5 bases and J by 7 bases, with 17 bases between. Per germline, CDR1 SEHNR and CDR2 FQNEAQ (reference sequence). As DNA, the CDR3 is TGTGCCAGCAGCCCGGAGGGTAGAGAGGTTGGCTACACCTTC. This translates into CASSPEGREVGYTF.

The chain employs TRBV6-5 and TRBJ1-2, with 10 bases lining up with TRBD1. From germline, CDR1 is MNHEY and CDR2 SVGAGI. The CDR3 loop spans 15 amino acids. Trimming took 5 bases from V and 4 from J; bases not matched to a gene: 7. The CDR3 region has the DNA TGTGCCAGCAGTCGTTCGACAGGGGGCCTCTATGGCTACACCTTC. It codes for CASSRSTGGLYGYTF.

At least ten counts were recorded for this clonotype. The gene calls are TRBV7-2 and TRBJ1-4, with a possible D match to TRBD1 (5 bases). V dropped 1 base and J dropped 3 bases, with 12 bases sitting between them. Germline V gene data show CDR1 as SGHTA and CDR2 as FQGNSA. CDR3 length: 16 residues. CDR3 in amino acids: CASSLGGGTANEKLFF. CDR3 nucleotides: TGTGCCAGCAGCTTAGGGGGGGGAACCGCTAATGAAAAACTGTTTTTT.

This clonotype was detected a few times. CDR3 region: CASSRGLSGRRTNTGELFF. Here the CDR3 DNA reads TGTGCCAGCAGCCGCGGACTATCCGGCCGCAGAACGAACACCGGGGAGCTGTTTTTT. The chain links TRBV6-5 to TRBJ2-2; TRBD2 might be the D (6 bases). CDR1 is MNHEY and CDR2 is SVGAGI in the germline V gene. CDR3 length: 19 amino acids. V lost 6 bases, J lost 0 bases, and 23 bases lay in between.

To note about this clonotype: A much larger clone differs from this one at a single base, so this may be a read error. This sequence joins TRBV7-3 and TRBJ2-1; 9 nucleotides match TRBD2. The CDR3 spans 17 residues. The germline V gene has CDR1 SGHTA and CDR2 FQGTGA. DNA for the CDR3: TGTGTCAGCAGCTTAAAGGCGGCGGGGGGGTTGTTCAATGAGCAGTTCTTC. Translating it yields CVSSLKAAGGLFNEQFF.

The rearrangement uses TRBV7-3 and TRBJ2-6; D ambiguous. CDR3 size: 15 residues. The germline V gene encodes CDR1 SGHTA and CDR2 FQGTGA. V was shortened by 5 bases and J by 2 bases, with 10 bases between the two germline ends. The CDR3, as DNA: TGTGCCAGCAGCCCGTGGAAAGCTGGGGCCAACGTCCTGACTTTC. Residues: CASSPWKAGANVLTF.

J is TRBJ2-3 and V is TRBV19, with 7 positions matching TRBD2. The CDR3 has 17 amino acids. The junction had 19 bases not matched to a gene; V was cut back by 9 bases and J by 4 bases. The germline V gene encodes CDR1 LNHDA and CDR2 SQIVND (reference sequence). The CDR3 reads CASPTKWGGSSADTQYF. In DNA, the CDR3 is TGTGCCAGCCCTACTAAGTGGGGCGGGAGTTCCGCAGATACGCAGTATTTT.

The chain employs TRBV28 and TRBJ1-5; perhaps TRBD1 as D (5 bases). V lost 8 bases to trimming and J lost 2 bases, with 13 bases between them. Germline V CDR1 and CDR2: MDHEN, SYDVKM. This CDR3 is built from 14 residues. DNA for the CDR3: TGTGCCAGCCGAGGGGTCGAGGGCAATCAGCCCCAGCATTTT. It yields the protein CASRGVEGNQPQHF.

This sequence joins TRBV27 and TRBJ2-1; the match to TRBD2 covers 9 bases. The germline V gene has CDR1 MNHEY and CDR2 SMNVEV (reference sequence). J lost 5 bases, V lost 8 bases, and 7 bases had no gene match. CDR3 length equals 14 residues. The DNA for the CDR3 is TGTGCCAGCGCAACTAGCGGGCGCAACAATGAGCAGTTCTTC. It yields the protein CASATSGRNNEQFF.

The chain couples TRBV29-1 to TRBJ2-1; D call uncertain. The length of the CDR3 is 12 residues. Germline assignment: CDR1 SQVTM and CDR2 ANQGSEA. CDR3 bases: TGCAGTCACCGAGGTGGCGGAAATGAGCAGTTCTTC. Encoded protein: CSHRGGGNEQFF.